This T cell receptor beta chain was identified during a study of T cells after yellow fever vaccination (dated by TCRdb to between 2017 and 2020). About the study as a whole: The SMART-Seq v4 Ultra Low Input RNA kit was used to prepare libraries from fractions with low cell numbers. Blood was collected at multiple timepoints before and after primary and secondary immunization, and bulk PBMC replicates and cell subsets were isolated. The cohort comprised two healthy male donors, one aged 18 to 29 and one aged 30 to 40 years. Bulk TCR alpha and beta repertoires were sequenced longitudinally to track T-cell clones before and after primary and booster YFV17D yellow fever vaccination.

Synthesis of TCR cDNA relied on 5'RACE template switching, a step that introduced a universal primer site along with unique molecular identifiers. cDNA synthesis was primed from both the TCR alpha and TCR beta constant segments. Two PCR steps were used to amplify libraries, with sample barcodes and sequencing adapters being added in the second step. Sequencing of the libraries was done on either Illumina HiSeq 2500 (2x100 bp) or NovaSeq (2x150 bp). The original methods were these. Demultiplexing of reads and collapsing into UMI consensus sequences were performed with MIGEC, and V(D)J alignment was carried out with MiXCR. Vaccine-responding clonotypes were defined with edgeR using replicate PBMC samples, requiring FDR below 0.01 and a log2 fold change above 5 up to day 15. CD4 or CD8 identity was assigned to each bulk clonotype according to whether the clonotype was present at higher abundance in the sequenced CD4 repertoire or the sequenced CD8 repertoire. TCRdb reprocessing: public reads trimmed at Q25 with fastp, clones called with MiXCR, in-frame beta chains kept. Each entry merges the rows of one CDR3 protein and shows their most common DNA and genes. TCRdb assigned the V and J calls; the authors' analysis was not used. Counted in this sample were about 130,000 distinct CDR3 sequences; about 7% of them appeared once. The ten top clones hold around 2.3% of the sample.

This clonotype was recorded many times. No cognate antigen has been identified for it. No base quality information exists; no much larger clone differs at one position. The germline V gene provides CDR1 MNHNS and CDR2 SASEGT. There are 13 amino acids in the CDR3, from cysteine to phenylalanine inclusive. Only CDR3 DNA is held: 39 bases, read in frame from base 1. V is pared back by 5 bases and J by 0 bases, with 6 bases lying between the germline termini. The treatment or condition label for this specimen denotes: live attenuated yellow fever vaccine strain. PBMCs were isolated from peripheral blood using a standard Ficoll-Paque protocol. Dynabeads CD4 and CD8 positive selection kits were used to isolate CD4 and CD8 T-cell fractions. RNA was extracted with TriZol from bulk PBMCs, CD4 and CD8 fractions, and dextramer-positive and dextramer-negative fractions. General study outcomes and caveats: Most clones expanded after primary vaccination (almost 98% of CD4 and 70% to 90% of CD8) were re-detected after the booster, suggesting that broad memory maintenance occurred. Computational filtering was required because FACS-sorted repertoires could contain abundant contaminating clonotypes from the bulk population. Because only a couple of donors were included in the study, the extent to which the findings can be generalized is limited. The secondary T-cell response was found to be weaker but faster than the primary response, with a peak reached on day 5 rather than on day 15. A small fraction of clonotypes showed up in both the CD4 and CD8 compartments, probably as a result of convergent recombination.

The source is a man aged 18-30 years who received the YFV17D yellow fever vaccine. The sequence joins TRBV6-1 to TRBJ2-3; no D gene call is confident. Sequences were derived from CD4+ T cells sorted from PBMCs, sampled 10 days after the first yellow fever vaccination. The nucleotide sequence is TGTGCCAGCAGTCGGATAAGCACAGATACGCAGTATTTT. The translation is CASSRISTDTQYF.